This TCR beta chain comes out of a study of cytomegalovirus exposure and HLA in healthy donors. The study, taken as a whole, reports: Prior analysis indicated that the majority of TCR beta V segments exhibited productivity approximately 87% or approximately 30% of the time. Fewer N-insertions than the approximately 610-donor mean were reportedly shown by an Asian-associated ancestry cluster in a later analysis. Reports state that TCR beta sequences accurately predicted most subjects' HLA-A and HLA-B alleles. In a later analysis, TCR beta V- and J-gene trimming showed a link to a missense DCLRE1C variant.

Trimming shortened V by 2 bases and J by 0 bases, and 10 bases separated the two germline ends. Germline V gene lookup returns CDR1 SGHRS and CDR2 YFSETQ. This CDR3 has 15 residues. Of note for this clone: Its antigen is undetermined.

PCR primers comprised 60 Vbeta and 13 Jbeta primers. Clones were sequenced by immunoSEQ multiplex PCR, and TCRdb holds only the in-frame ones, with some missing. This table has approximately 150,000 clones, over 60% appearing once. Material for sequencing was PBMCs. The chain joins TRBV5-1 to TRBJ2-3, with D tentatively TRBD1 (5 bases). This TCR was recovered from a female donor in good health and CMV-seronegative. CDR3 sequence reads: CASSLPDSSTDTQYF. CDR3 nucleotide sequence: TGCGCCAGCAGCTTACCCGACAGTAGCACAGATACGCAGTATTTT.